Presented here are 8 T cell receptor beta chains from one specimen sequenced in a study of T cell responses to AZD1222 COVID-19 vaccine. Sequenced by immunoSEQ multiplex PCR; TCRdb stores in-frame clones only, minus some. The sample carries about 150,000 clones, about 91% recorded once. The material sequenced was peripheral blood, taken on day 0 of AZD1222 vaccination. Receptor source: an adult in good health.

This clone turned up a few times. The chain combines TRBV9 with TRBJ2-5, with 12 bases aligning to TRBD2. The CDR3 runs to 15 residues. With 6 bases clipped from V and 5 bases from J, the junction kept 8 bases outside the gene matches. Germline V gene data show CDR1 as SGDLS and CDR2 as YYNGEE. The CDR3 loop is CASTSSGGAVETQYF. The DNA of the CDR3 is TGTGCCAGCACATCTAGCGGGGGGGCCGTGGAGACCCAGTACTTC.

The J gene is TRBJ1-2, the V gene TRBV12-3 or TRBV12-4, with D perhaps TRBD1 (5 bases). The CDR3 extends over 13 amino acids. Trimming took off 3 bases at V and 3 bases at J, with 8 bases between the two ends. CDR3 region: CASSFRGDYGYTF. In nucleotides, the CDR3 is TGTGCCAGCAGTTTCCGGGGGGACTATGGCTACACCTTC.

The gene calls are TRBV7-2 and TRBJ1-2, with TRBD1 identical over 8 bases. Trimming removed 2 bases from V and 5 bases from J; junction bases left unmatched: 10. This CDR3 is built from 16 residues. The germline gives CDR1 SGHTA, CDR2 FQGNSA. The CDR3: CASSLRDRFNSYGYTF. The CDR3 nucleotides are TGTGCCAGCAGCTTACGGGACAGGTTCAATTCGTATGGCTACACCTTC.

This rearrangement joins TRBV19 to TRBJ1-5; possibly TRBD1 for D (6 bases). The CDR3 covers 17 residues. Germline V gene sequence: CDR1 LNHDA, CDR2 SQIVND (reference sequence). The V and J ends lost 6 bases and 9 bases respectively, with 27 bases between them. Here the CDR3 DNA reads TGTGCCAGTAGCCCATCCCACCTGGTAGGGGGGCCGGGGCCCCAGCATTTT. This encodes CASSPSHLVGGPGPQHF.

V gene TRBV27 combines with J gene TRBJ1-5; TRBD1 is a possible D gene (5 bases). The CDR3 is 14 residues long. Germline V gene sequence: CDR1 MNHEY, CDR2 SMNVEV (reference sequence). V lost 6 bases, J lost 3 bases, and 12 bases lay in between. CDR3 sequence: CASSPRDANQPQHF. In DNA, the CDR3 is TGTGCCAGCAGCCCCCGGGACGCCAATCAGCCCCAGCATTTT.

V is TRBV24-1 and J is TRBJ2-1, with TRBD2 identical over 11 bases. J lost 4 bases, V lost 3 bases, and 22 bases had no gene match. The germline V gene has CDR1 KGHDR and CDR2 SFDVKD. The CDR3 spans 22 residues. This chain's CDR3 is CATSDRSTFSTSGTAEYNEQFF. The CDR3 nucleotides are TGTGCCACCAGTGATCGCTCTACCTTTTCGACTAGCGGGACGGCTGAGTACAATGAGCAGTTCTTC.

This sequence joins TRBV10-1 and TRBJ2-7, with 8 bases lining up with TRBD1. V was clipped by 0 bases and J by 1 base; unmatched bases: 5. CDR3 length: 16 residues. The germline CDR1 and CDR2 sequences are WNHNN and SYGVQD (reference sequence). The CDR3 DNA sequence: TGCGCCAGCAGTGAGTCGGTGACAGGGGAGTCCTACGAGCAGTACTTC. Residues: CASSESVTGESYEQYF.

The chain is built from TRBV7-3 and TRBJ2-1; a possible D gene is TRBD2 (6 bases). The CDR3 has 14 residues. The V gene lost 2 bases and the J gene lost 4 bases, with 9 bases spanning the gap. Germline CDR1 and CDR2: SGHTA and FQGTGA. The CDR3 DNA reads as TGTGCCAGCAGCTTAGCGGGGTCTTACAATGAGCAGTTCTTC. Translated: CASSLAGSYNEQFF.